This T cell receptor beta chain was documented in a study of blood T cell repertoires in COVID-19. Study-level background: The cDNA or gDNA used as material had been derived from T cells, B-cell-depleted T cells, or PBMCs.

The length of the CDR3 is 17 residues. Germline CDR1 is SNHLY and CDR2 is FYNNEI. Trimming took off 3 bases at V and 0 bases at J, with 16 bases between the two ends. Per the original data handling: The authors estimated nucleated cell counts from reference gene primer amplification. Only in-frame clones appear in the TCRdb table, and some are missing; sequencing was by immunoSEQ multiplex PCR. V, J and clone size derive from that table, while D and trimming were established from the DNA sequence. This sample yields approximately 300,000 clones, of which more than 75% are seen a single time; around 1.5% belongs to the top ten.

The source material was peripheral blood. V gene TRBV2 combines with J gene TRBJ2-3, with D tentatively TRBD1 (5 bases). The receptor's source is a woman aged 50 to 65 with acute or convalescent COVID-19. CDR3 in DNA: TGTGCCAGCAGTGACCCGAATTGGACACCTAGCACAGATACGCAGTATTTT. Translated, it gives CASSDPNWTPSTDTQYF.